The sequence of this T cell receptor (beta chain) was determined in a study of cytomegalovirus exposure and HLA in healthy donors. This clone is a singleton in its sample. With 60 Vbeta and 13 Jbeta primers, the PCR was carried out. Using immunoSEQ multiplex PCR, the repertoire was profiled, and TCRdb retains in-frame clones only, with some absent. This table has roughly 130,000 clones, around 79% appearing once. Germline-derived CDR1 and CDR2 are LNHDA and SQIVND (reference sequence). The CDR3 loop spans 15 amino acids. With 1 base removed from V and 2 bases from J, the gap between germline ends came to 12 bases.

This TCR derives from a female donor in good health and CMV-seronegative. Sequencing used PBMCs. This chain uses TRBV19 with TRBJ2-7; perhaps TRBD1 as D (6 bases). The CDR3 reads CASSIGLQGTYEQYF. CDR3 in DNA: TGTGCCAGTAGTATAGGGTTACAGGGTACCTACGAGCAGTACTTC.